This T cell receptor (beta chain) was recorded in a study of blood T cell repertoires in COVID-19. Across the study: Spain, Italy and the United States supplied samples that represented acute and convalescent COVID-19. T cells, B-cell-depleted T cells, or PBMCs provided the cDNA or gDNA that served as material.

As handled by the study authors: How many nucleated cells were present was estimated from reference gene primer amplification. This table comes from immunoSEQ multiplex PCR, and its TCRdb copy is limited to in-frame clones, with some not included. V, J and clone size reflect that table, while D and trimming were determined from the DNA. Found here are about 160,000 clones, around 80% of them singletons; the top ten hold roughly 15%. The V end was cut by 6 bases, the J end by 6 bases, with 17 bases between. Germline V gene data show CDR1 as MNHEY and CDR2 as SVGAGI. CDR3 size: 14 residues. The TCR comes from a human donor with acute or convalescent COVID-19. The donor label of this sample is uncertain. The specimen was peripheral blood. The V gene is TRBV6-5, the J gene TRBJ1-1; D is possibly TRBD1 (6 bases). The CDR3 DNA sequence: TGTGCCAGCAGGTTTGCCGGGACAAAGCCTGAAGCTTTCTTT. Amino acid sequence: CASRFAGTKPEAFF.